A selection of T cell receptor beta chains follows, all from one sample in a study of T cells in Graves' hyperthyroidism and ophthalmopathy. In TCRdb, the multiplex PCR reads were re-called with MiXCR into one record per CDR3 protein. The sample consists of some 490,000 distinct CDR3 sequences, approximately 22% of them appearing once. Source material: blood. These receptors originate from a woman between 65 and 79 years old with Graves' ophthalmopathy. Each CDR3 is given with its conserved first and last residue. D genes are given only for firm matches. Only some rows state a clone size, as once, few, many or a class for expanded clones.

CASSLLTGYEQYF,TGCGCCAGCAGCTTGTTAACAGGGTACGAGCAGTACTTC,TRBV5-1,few,-,TRBJ2-7
CSARDPGNTEAFF,TGCAGTGCTAGAGACCCGGGGAACACTGAAGCTTTCTTT,TRBV20-1,many,-,TRBJ1-1
CAWSAHGRINQPQHF,TGTGCCTGGAGTGCCCACGGGAGGATAAATCAGCCCCAGCATTTT,TRBV30,few,-,TRBJ1-5
CSAQTIQGYTF,TGCAGTGCCCAGACAATCCAGGGCTACACCTTC,TRBV20-1,-,-,TRBJ1-2
CAWSAGSLSYNEQFF,TGTGCCTGGAGTGCGGGGTCCCTCTCCTACAATGAGCAGTTCTTC,TRBV30,few,-,TRBJ2-1
CATSVDRASYEQYF,TGTGCCACCAGCGTAGACAGGGCCTCCTACGAGCAGTACTTC,TRBV15,-,TRBD1,TRBJ2-7
CASSFGVKSYNEQFF,TGTGCCAGCAGTTTTGGGGTAAAATCCTACAATGAGCAGTTCTTC,TRBV12-3/TRBV12-4,few,-,TRBJ2-1
CASFTSGRDTGELFF,TGCGCCAGCTTCACTAGCGGGAGGGACACCGGGGAGCTGTTTTTT,TRBV10-2,-,TRBD2,TRBJ2-2
CASSYSKGGIAKNIQYF,TGTGCCAGCAGTTACTCAAAGGGGGGGATTGCCAAAAACATTCAGTACTTC,TRBV6-5,-,-,TRBJ2-4
CASSLAGVEKLFF,TGTGCCAGCAGCTTAGCCGGGGTCGAAAAACTGTTTTTT,TRBV7-9,-,-,TRBJ1-4
CASSQDTASRGYTF,TGCGCCAGCAGCCAAGATACGGCGAGTCGTGGCTACACCTTC,TRBV4-3,-,-,TRBJ1-2
CASLNSLAGGLDTQYF,TGTGCCAGCCTAAACAGCCTAGCGGGGGGTTTGGATACGCAGTATTTT,TRBV2,few,TRBD2,TRBJ2-3
CASSVEWRQGATEAFF,TGTGCCAGCAGCGTAGAATGGAGACAGGGGGCCACTGAAGCTTTCTTT,TRBV9,-,TRBD1,TRBJ1-1
CASMRDPGGYGYTF,TGTGCCAGCATGAGGGACCCTGGAGGCTATGGCTACACCTTC,TRBV2,many,-,TRBJ1-2
CSAFGQGARNTEAFF,TGCAGTGCTTTTGGACAGGGGGCTCGGAACACTGAAGCTTTCTTT,TRBV20-1,few,TRBD1,TRBJ1-1
CASSFTTGEGQPQHF,TGCGCCAGCAGCTTTACGACAGGGGAGGGCCAGCCCCAGCATTTT,TRBV5-1,-,TRBD1,TRBJ1-5
CASSAWGGSSYNEQFF,TGTGCCAGCAGTGCTTGGGGCGGGAGCTCCTACAATGAGCAGTTCTTC,TRBV12-3/TRBV12-4,-,TRBD2,TRBJ2-1
CASGLLAGGYNEQFF,TGTGCCAGCGGACTCCTAGCGGGAGGGTACAATGAGCAGTTCTTC,TRBV2,once,TRBD2,TRBJ2-1
CASSWQGRVGNQPQHF,TGTGCCAGCAGCTGGCAGGGGAGAGTTGGCAATCAGCCCCAGCATTTT,TRBV5-8,-,-,TRBJ1-5
CASSSDRVASHSSYEQYF,TGTGCCAGCAGCTCGGACCGGGTGGCTTCCCATAGCTCCTACGAGCAGTACTTC,TRBV7-9,-,-,TRBJ2-7
CASSQGGYEQFF,TGTGCCAGCAGCCAGGGGGGCTATGAGCAGTTCTTC,TRBV3-1,many,-,TRBJ2-1
CASSAYSEYQETQYF,TGTGCCAGCAGTGCCTATAGCGAGTACCAAGAGACCCAGTACTTC,TRBV25-1,-,-,TRBJ2-5
CASSSEAVSGNTIYF,TGTGCCAGCAGCTCAGAGGCGGTCTCTGGAAACACCATATATTTT,TRBV9,-,-,TRBJ1-3
CASSVAGQQNEQFF,TGTGCCAGCAGCGTAGCAGGACAGCAAAATGAGCAGTTCTTC,TRBV9,-,-,TRBJ2-1
CASSQAPRGLAGRIDTQYF,TGTGCCAGCAGCCAAGCGCCCCGGGGATTAGCGGGACGAATAGATACGCAGTATTTT,TRBV3-1,-,TRBD2,TRBJ2-3
CASSLSRWATQYF,TGTGCCAGCAGTTTGTCACGGTGGGCGACCCAGTACTTC,TRBV12-3/TRBV12-4,few,-,TRBJ2-5
CASTRRTGNTEAFF,TGTGCCAGCACCCGAAGGACAGGGAACACTGAAGCTTTCTTT,TRBV12-3/TRBV12-4,many,TRBD1,TRBJ1-1
CASSPLWDTGELFF,TGTGCCAGCAGTCCCCTCTGGGACACCGGGGAGCTGTTTTTT,TRBV12-3/TRBV12-4,-,-,TRBJ2-2
CASSLMSQGKAEQYF,TGTGCCAGCAGTTTAATGAGCCAGGGGAAGGCCGAGCAGTACTTC,TRBV27,many,-,TRBJ2-7
CASSLEGQGGKETQYF,TGTGCCAGCAGTTTAGAAGGACAGGGGGGGAAGGAGACCCAGTACTTC,TRBV28,many,TRBD1,TRBJ2-5
CASSQAPQATEAFF,TGTGCCAGCAGCCAAGCCCCTCAGGCCACTGAAGCTTTCTTT,TRBV3-1,many,-,TRBJ1-1
CASSSGLALSTDTQYF,TGTGCCAGCAGCTCGGGACTAGCACTTAGCACAGATACGCAGTATTTT,TRBV12-3/TRBV12-4,few,TRBD2,TRBJ2-3
CASSVAGQGIYEQYF,TGCGCCAGCAGCGTTGCCGGACAGGGGATCTACGAGCAGTACTTC,TRBV5-1,many,TRBD1,TRBJ2-7
CASSIWPPANTEAFF,TGTGCCAGTAGTATTTGGCCCCCAGCCAACACTGAAGCTTTCTTT,TRBV19,-,-,TRBJ1-1
CASGLGGGPQETQYF,TGCGCCAGCGGCTTGGGTGGCGGCCCTCAAGAGACCCAGTACTTC,TRBV5-1,-,-,TRBJ2-5
CASSGGTDEGEQYF,TGTGCCAGCAGTGGGGGGACAGATGAGGGCGAGCAGTACTTC,TRBV12-3/TRBV12-4,many,-,TRBJ2-7
CSARALGNTGTEKLFF,TGCAGTGCTAGGGCTTTAGGTAACACCGGGACTGAAAAACTGTTTTTT,TRBV20-1,-,-,TRBJ1-4
CASSLPPGYTF,TGTGCCAGCAGTCTCCCGCCGGGCTACACCTTC,TRBV28,few,-,TRBJ1-2
CSANGESGSTYEQYF,TGCAGTGCTAATGGAGAGAGCGGGTCGACCTACGAGCAGTACTTC,TRBV20-1,-,-,TRBJ2-7
CATSREALYGYTF,TGTGCCACCAGCAGAGAAGCGCTCTATGGCTACACCTTC,TRBV15,-,-,TRBJ1-2
CASSLGGTENTGELFF,TGCGCCAGCAGCTTGGGGGGGACAGAAAACACCGGGGAGCTGTTTTTT,TRBV5-1,few,TRBD1,TRBJ2-2
CASSLNGGSSDTQYF,TGTGCCAGCAGCTTAAACGGCGGGAGTTCAGATACGCAGTATTTT,TRBV7-3,many,TRBD2,TRBJ2-3
CASSTFLTSSTDTQYF,TGTGCCAGCAGCACCTTTCTAACGTCTAGCACAGATACGCAGTATTTT,TRBV5-5,few,-,TRBJ2-3
CASSQGMDWYHNEQFF,TGTGCCAGCAGCCAAGGGATGGACTGGTATCACAATGAGCAGTTCTTC,TRBV7-3,-,-,TRBJ2-1
CASSLPSGRNNEQFF,TGTGCCAGCAGTTTACCTAGCGGGAGGAACAATGAGCAGTTCTTC,TRBV28,many,TRBD2,TRBJ2-1
CASRGGAANEKLFF,TGTGCCTCGCGGGGGGGGGCCGCTAATGAAAAACTGTTTTTT,TRBV10-3,-,-,TRBJ1-4
CATSRTGLAGKTQYF,TGTGCCACCAGCAGGACGGGACTAGCGGGAAAGACCCAGTACTTC,TRBV15,many,TRBD2,TRBJ2-5
CASSRQGNTIYF,TGTGCCAGCAGCCGACAGGGAAACACCATATATTTT,TRBV9,few,-,TRBJ1-3
CASNTLSYEQYF,TGTGCCAGCAATACGTTATCCTACGAGCAGTACTTC,TRBV28,many,-,TRBJ2-7
CATSEPGTSGSIDTGELFF,TGTGCCACCAGTGAACCCGGGACTAGCGGGAGTATTGACACCGGGGAGCTGTTTTTT,TRBV24-1,-,TRBD2,TRBJ2-2
CASSLGPNNEQFF,TGTGCCAGCAGCTTGGGGCCAAACAATGAGCAGTTCTTC,TRBV5-8,many,-,TRBJ2-1
CASREGPETQYF,TGTGCCAGCAGGGAGGGCCCGGAGACCCAGTACTTC,TRBV6-1,-,-,TRBJ2-5
CASSYTRYEQYF,TGTGCCAGCAGCTACACCCGTTACGAGCAGTACTTC,TRBV12-3/TRBV12-4,few,-,TRBJ2-7
CASSLARGTGELFF,TGTGCCAGCAGTTTAGCGCGGGGAACCGGGGAGCTGTTTTTT,TRBV12-3/TRBV12-4,many,-,TRBJ2-2
CATSATTGAKYNEQFF,TGTGCCACCAGTGCTACGACAGGGGCAAAATACAATGAGCAGTTCTTC,TRBV24-1,-,TRBD1,TRBJ2-1
CASSFDRSTDTQYF,TGCGCCAGCAGCTTTGACAGGAGCACAGATACGCAGTATTTT,TRBV5-1,-,-,TRBJ2-3
CASSIMAGSRNTEAFF,TGTGCCAGTAGTATAATGGCGGGCAGTAGGAACACTGAAGCTTTCTTT,TRBV19,few,-,TRBJ1-1
CSASYSGPSYEQYF,TGCAGTGCTAGTTATAGCGGGCCGTCCTACGAGCAGTACTTC,TRBV20-1,-,TRBD2,TRBJ2-7
CASSEIGAVGQFF,TGTGCCAGCAGTGAAATAGGGGCAGTGGGGCAGTTCTTC,TRBV6-1,few,-,TRBJ2-1